This T cell receptor (beta chain) was captured in a study of low-dose radiotherapy and immunotherapy resistance in tumors. As for the study in general: Fractions of 1 Gy went to Cohort 2 every two weeks, for 13 Gy over 26 weeks. Once cycle 1 day 1 began, patients took oral aspirin 300 mg daily for four cycles. Given every two weeks, intravenous cyclophosphamide 200 mg/m2 preceded radiation and immunotherapy by one day.

Time point meaning: before trial treatment. The donors, trial participants, received nivolumab, ipilimumab, aspirin, low-dose cyclophosphamide and low-dose radiotherapy. Gene-specific TRAV and TRBV primers were used for first-strand cDNA, covering alpha and beta chains. TCR amplification ran 20 PCR cycles using constant-region and V-primer adapter primers. TCRdb ran MiXCR on the reads and lists one entry per CDR3 protein. The sample includes 59,000 or so distinct CDR3 sequences, around a quarter of them seen just once. This clonotype was detected many times. The germline V and J ends were trimmed by 0 bases and 2 bases, with 9 bases remaining between them. This CDR3 has 15 amino acids. Looked up from germline, CDR1 is MGHRA and CDR2 is YSYEKL.

The chain employs TRBV4-1 and TRBJ2-3; no clear D gene. The receptor comes from a male donor with rectosigmoid adenocarcinoma. The sequenced sample was PBMCs, obtained before treatment. Here the CDR3 reads CASSQEGRATDTQYF. CDR3 in DNA: TGCGCCAGCAGCCAAGAGGGTAGGGCCACAGATACGCAGTATTTT.